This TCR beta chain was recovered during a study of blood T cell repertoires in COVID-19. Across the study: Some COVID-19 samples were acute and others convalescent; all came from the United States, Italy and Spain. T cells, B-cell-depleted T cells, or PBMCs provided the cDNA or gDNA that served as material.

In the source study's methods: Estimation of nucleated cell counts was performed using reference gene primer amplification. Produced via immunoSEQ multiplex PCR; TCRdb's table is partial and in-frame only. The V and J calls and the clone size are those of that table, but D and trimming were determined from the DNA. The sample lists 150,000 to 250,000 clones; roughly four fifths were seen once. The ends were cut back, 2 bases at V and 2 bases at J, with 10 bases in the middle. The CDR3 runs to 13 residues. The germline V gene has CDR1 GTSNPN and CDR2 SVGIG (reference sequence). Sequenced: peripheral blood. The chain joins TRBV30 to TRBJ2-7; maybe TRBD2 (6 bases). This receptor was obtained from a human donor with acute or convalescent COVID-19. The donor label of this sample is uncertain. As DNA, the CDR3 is TGTGCCTGGAGTACGGGAGATACCTACGAGCAGTACTTC. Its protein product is CAWSTGDTYEQYF.